The rows below give T cell receptor beta chains drawn from one sample of a study of cytomegalovirus exposure and HLA in healthy donors. Libraries were prepared by immunoSEQ multiplex PCR; TCRdb keeps only in-frame clonotypes and omits some of them. The sample holds about 130,000 clones, approximately 89% seen once. Sequencing used PBMCs. These receptors originate from a woman between 18 and 29 years old in good health and CMV-seronegative. The CDR3 runs from the conserved cysteine through the conserved F or W. D genes are given only for firm matches. Clone sizes are given selectively: once, few, many, or a class where the clone is expanded.

TRBJ2-2	many	TRBV5-1	TRBD2	TGCGCCAGTAGCGGGGGCTCGAACACCGGGGAGCTGTTTTTT	CASSGGSNTGELFF
TRBJ2-3	NA	TRBV6-6	NA	TGTGCCAGCAGTTACAGCTGGCGCCGGGCAGATACGCAGTATTTT	CASSYSWRRADTQYF
TRBJ2-7	NA	TRBV11-2	TRBD2	TGTGCCAGCAGCTTAGGAAGTGCGGGGGGGCGCTCCTACGAGCAGTACTTC	CASSLGSAGGRSYEQYF
TRBJ2-3	NA	TRBV18	NA	TGTGCCAGCCGCCAGCGGGCTAGCACAGATACGCAGTATTTT	CASRQRASTDTQYF
TRBJ1-1	NA	TRBV11-1	NA	TGTGCCAGCAGCTTGGCGGGGGGAGGCACTGAAGCTTTCTTT	CASSLAGGGTEAFF
TRBJ2-7	NA	TRBV7-9	NA	TGTGCCAGCAGCTTAGGCGCGAGCTCCTACGAGCAGTACTTC	CASSLGASSYEQYF
TRBJ2-1	NA	TRBV7-9	TRBD1	TGTGCCAGCAGCTCCCCTGCAGGGACAGGTTCCTACAATGAGCAGTTCTTC	CASSSPAGTGSYNEQFF
TRBJ2-2	NA	TRBV5-4	TRBD1	TGTGCCAGCAGCCGTGGGACAGATACCACCGGGGAGCTGTTTTTT	CASSRGTDTTGELFF
TRBJ1-6	NA	TRBV11-2	TRBD1	TGTGCCAGCAGCGTAACCGGGACAGTAGGTTCACCCCTCCACTTT	CASSVTGTVGSPLHF
TRBJ1-1	NA	TRBV4-1	NA	TGCGCCAGCAGCCAATCGTGGGCGCAGTGGGACACTGAAGCTTTCTTT	CASSQSWAQWDTEAFF
TRBJ1-4	NA	TRBV4-1	NA	TGCGCCAGCAGCCAAGTCCTCGTGTTGGCAGGGCGAAATGAAAAACTGTTTTTT	CASSQVLVLAGRNEKLFF
TRBJ2-7	NA	TRBV27	TRBD2	TGTGCCAGCAGCCTAGCGGGGGGCTACGAGCAGTACTTC	CASSLAGGYEQYF
TRBJ2-7	once	TRBV4-1	TRBD2	TGCGCCAGCAGCCCAATAGCGGGGGGCCCCTACGAGCAGTACTTC	CASSPIAGGPYEQYF
TRBJ1-2	NA	TRBV5-1	NA	TGCGCCAGCAGCTTACAGGGTAGGGACGGCTACACCTTC	CASSLQGRDGYTF
TRBJ2-5	NA	TRBV18	NA	TGTGCCAGCTCACGTGAGGGCGCGACCCAGTACTTC	CASSREGATQYF
TRBJ1-1	NA	TRBV2	NA	TGTGCCACCCTCGTGGGGGCGAACACTGAAGCTTTCTTT	CATLVGANTEAFF
TRBJ1-1	NA	TRBV6-1	NA	TGTGCCAGCAGTGGGGGGGCTGAAGCTTTCTTT	CASSGGAEAFF
TRBJ2-1	once	TRBV4-1	NA	TGCGCCAGCAGCCGGATCCTGGACCCCACAGGGTACAATGAGCAGTTCTTC	CASSRILDPTGYNEQFF
TRBJ1-2	NA	TRBV6-6	NA	TGTGCCAGCAGCCCAGGGGCTAACTATGGCTACACCTTC	CASSPGANYGYTF
TRBJ2-7	NA	TRBV5-1	TRBD1	TGCGCCAGCAGCCCCGACAGGGCCTCCCCCGGGCAGTACTTC	CASSPDRASPGQYF
TRBJ2-7	NA	TRBV6-1	NA	TGTGCCTTTGGACAGAGCAGCTCCTACGAGCAGTACTTC	CAFGQSSSYEQYF
TRBJ1-2	few	TRBV14	NA	TGTGCCAGCAGCCAAGACGGTTATGGCTACACCTTC	CASSQDGYGYTF
TRBJ1-1	once	TRBV20-1	NA	TGCAGTGCTAGAGCAGATGAAGCTTTCTTT	CSARADEAFF
TRBJ1-6	NA	TRBV6-1	TRBD1	TGTGCCAGCAGTGAATCCGGGACAGTGAGTTCACCCCTCCACTTT	CASSESGTVSSPLHF
TRBJ1-1	NA	TRBV10-3	NA	TGTGCCACCAAGACAGATGTGAACACTGAAGCTTTCTTT	CATKTDVNTEAFF
TRBJ1-1	NA	TRBV9	TRBD1	TGTGCCAGCAGCGTAGGAATTTCGGCAGGGGGCCCCCAACTTACCTTT	CASSVGISAGGPQLTF
TRBJ2-5	NA	TRBV5-1	NA	TGCGCCAGCAGCCTACAGGGAGGGGAGACCCAGTACTTC	CASSLQGGETQYF
TRBJ1-5	NA	TRBV19	TRBD1	TGTGCCAGTTCCGGAGGGGGGACAGGGGTCCTTTTAGGCAATCAGCCCCAGCATTTT	CASSGGGTGVLLGNQPQHF
TRBJ1-1	NA	TRBV19	NA	TGTGCCAGTAGTGTACCTAGCTGGGCTTTCTTT	CASSVPSWAFF
TRBJ2-5	NA	TRBV2	TRBD2	TGTGCCAGCAGAAGGACTAGCGGGGGGGGGTACCAAGAGACCCAGTACTTC	CASRRTSGGGYQETQYF
TRBJ2-3	NA	TRBV5-1	TRBD2	TGCGCCAGCCAGGGACTAGCGGGGGAACCCCCCACAGATACGCAGTATTTT	CASQGLAGEPPTDTQYF
TRBJ2-3	NA	TRBV9	NA	TGTGCCAGCAGCTCGAGGACTAGCACAGATACGCAGTATTTT	CASSSRTSTDTQYF
TRBJ2-7	NA	TRBV2	TRBD1	TGTGCCAGCAGTCAATCAGGGGGCGTGGGCGAGCAGTACTTC	CASSQSGGVGEQYF
TRBJ1-6	few	TRBV5-1	TRBD1	TGCGCCAGCAGCTTTGACAGGGAGGATTCACCCCTCCACTTT	CASSFDREDSPLHF
TRBJ2-2	NA	TRBV5-6	TRBD2	TGTGCCAGCAGCTGGGCGGGGGAGGAGTTGACCGGGGAGCTGTTTTTT	CASSWAGEELTGELFF
TRBJ1-2	NA	TRBV9	TRBD1	TGTGCCAGCAGCACCCGACAGGGAGTGTTCAATGGCTACACCTTC	CASSTRQGVFNGYTF
TRBJ1-4	NA	TRBV5-4	NA	TGTGCCAGCAGCCGGGATGCCATTGGACCCCTGGCTAATGAAAAACTGTTTTTT	CASSRDAIGPLANEKLFF
TRBJ2-2	NA	TRBV10-1	TRBD1	TGCGCCAGCAGCGGCCCAGACAGGGGAACCGGGGAGCTGTTTTTT	CASSGPDRGTGELFF
TRBJ2-1	NA	TRBV5-1	NA	TGCGCCAGCAGCTTGGGGGTTTTAAGCCGGGACTACAATGAGCAGTTCTTC	CASSLGVLSRDYNEQFF
TRBJ2-5	NA	TRBV18	NA	TGTGCCAGCTCACCACCGTTCTCGGCGCAGGGTGTAGACCGAGAGACCCAGTACTTC	CASSPPFSAQGVDRETQYF
TRBJ1-4	NA	TRBV7-9	TRBD1	TGTGCCAGCAGCCCGACACCCGACAGGGACAGTGAAAAACTGTTTTTT	CASSPTPDRDSEKLFF
TRBJ2-5	NA	TRBV5-1	TRBD2	TGCGCCAGCAGCTTGGAGGTGGCGGGGGGGATGGAGACCCAGTACTTC	CASSLEVAGGMETQYF
TRBJ2-7	NA	TRBV10-3	TRBD1	TGTGCCATCACCTCTGGGCCGGGACAGACCTACGAGCAGTACTTC	CAITSGPGQTYEQYF
TRBJ2-3	NA	TRBV28	NA	TGTGCCAGCAGTTTAGGACTCTTCTTAGCGTTT	CASSLGLFLAF
TRBJ2-1	NA	TRBV7-3	NA	TGTGCCAGCAGCTTATCCGGGGGGCTTTACAATGAGCAGTTCTTC	CASSLSGGLYNEQFF
TRBJ1-1	NA	TRBV27	NA	TGTGCCAGCAGACGGACACGATCTTCGAACACTGAAGCTTTCTTT	CASRRTRSSNTEAFF